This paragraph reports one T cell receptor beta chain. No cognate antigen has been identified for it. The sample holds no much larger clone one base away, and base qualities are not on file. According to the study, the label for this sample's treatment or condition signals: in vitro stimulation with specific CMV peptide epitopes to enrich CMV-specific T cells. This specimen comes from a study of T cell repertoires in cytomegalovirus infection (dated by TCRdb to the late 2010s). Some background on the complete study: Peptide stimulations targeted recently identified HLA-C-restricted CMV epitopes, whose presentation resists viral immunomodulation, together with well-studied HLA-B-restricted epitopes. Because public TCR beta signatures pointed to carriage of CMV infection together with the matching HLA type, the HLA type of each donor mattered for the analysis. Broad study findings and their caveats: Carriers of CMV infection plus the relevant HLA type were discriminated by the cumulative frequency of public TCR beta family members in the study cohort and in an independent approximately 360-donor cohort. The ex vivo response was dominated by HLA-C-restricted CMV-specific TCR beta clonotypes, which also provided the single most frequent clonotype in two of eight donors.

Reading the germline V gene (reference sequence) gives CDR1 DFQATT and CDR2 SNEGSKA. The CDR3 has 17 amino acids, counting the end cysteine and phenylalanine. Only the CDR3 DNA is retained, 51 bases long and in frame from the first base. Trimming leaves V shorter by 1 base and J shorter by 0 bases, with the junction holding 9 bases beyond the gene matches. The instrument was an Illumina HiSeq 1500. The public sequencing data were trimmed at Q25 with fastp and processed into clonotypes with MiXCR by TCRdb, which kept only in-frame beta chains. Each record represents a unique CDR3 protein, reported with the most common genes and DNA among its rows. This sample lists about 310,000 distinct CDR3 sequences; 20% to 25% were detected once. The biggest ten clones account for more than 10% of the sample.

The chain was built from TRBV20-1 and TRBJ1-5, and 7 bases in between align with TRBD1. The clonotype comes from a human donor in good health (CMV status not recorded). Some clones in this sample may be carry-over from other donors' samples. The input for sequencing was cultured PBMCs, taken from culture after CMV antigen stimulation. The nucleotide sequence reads TGCAGTGCTAGAGCGGGGGACAGACTCTATAGCAATCAGCCCCAGCATTTT. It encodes CSARAGDRLYSNQPQHF.